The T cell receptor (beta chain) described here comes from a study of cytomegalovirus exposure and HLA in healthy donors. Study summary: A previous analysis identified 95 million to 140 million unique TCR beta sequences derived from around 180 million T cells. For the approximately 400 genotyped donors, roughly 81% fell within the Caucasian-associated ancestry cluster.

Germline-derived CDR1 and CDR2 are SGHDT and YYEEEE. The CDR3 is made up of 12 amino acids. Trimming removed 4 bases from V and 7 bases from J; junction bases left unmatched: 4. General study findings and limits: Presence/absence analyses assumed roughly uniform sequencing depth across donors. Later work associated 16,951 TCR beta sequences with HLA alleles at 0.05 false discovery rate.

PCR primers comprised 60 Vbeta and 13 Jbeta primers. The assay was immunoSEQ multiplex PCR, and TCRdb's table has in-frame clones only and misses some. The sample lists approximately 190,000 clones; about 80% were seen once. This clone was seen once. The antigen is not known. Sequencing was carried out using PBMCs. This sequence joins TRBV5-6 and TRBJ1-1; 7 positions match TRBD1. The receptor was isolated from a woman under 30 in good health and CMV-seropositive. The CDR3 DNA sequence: TGTGCCAGCAGCGCACAGGGGAATGAAGCTTTCTTT. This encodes CASSAQGNEAFF.